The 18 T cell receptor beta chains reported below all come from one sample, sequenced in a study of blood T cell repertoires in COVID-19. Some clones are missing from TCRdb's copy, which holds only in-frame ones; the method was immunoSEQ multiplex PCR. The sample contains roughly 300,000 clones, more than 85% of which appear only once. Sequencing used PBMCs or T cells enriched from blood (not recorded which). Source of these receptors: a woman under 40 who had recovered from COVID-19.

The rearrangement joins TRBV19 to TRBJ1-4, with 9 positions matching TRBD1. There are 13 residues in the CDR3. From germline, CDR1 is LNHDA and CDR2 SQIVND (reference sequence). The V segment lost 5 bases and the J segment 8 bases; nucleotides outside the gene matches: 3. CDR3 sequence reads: CASSDRGNEKLFF. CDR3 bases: TGTGCCAGTAGTGACAGGGGGAACGAAAAACTGTTTTTT.

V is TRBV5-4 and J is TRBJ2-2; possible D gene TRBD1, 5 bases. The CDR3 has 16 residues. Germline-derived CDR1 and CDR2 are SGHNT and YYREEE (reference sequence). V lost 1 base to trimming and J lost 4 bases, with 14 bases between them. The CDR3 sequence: CASSLFPGSTTGELFF. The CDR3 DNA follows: TGTGCCAGCAGCTTGTTTCCAGGGTCTACCACCGGGGAGCTGTTTTTT.

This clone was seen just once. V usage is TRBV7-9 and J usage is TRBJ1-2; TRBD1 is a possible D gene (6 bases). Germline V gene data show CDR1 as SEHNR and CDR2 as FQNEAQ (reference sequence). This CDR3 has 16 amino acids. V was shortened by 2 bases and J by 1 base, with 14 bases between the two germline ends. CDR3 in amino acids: CASSLYPGALNYGYTF. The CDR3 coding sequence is TGTGCCAGCAGCTTATACCCAGGGGCGCTTAACTATGGCTACACCTTC. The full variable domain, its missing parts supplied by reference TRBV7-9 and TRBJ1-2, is DTGVSQNPRHKITKRGQNVTFRCDPISEHNRLYWYRQTLGQGPEFLTYFQNEAQLEKSRLLSDRFSAERPKGSFSTLEIQRTEQGDSAMYLCASSLYPGALNYGYTFGSGTRLTVV.

The CDR3 sequence: CASGRSYNEQFF. The DNA of the CDR3 is TGTGCCAGCGGGCGCTCCTACAATGAGCAGTTCTTC. The rearrangement joins TRBV28 to TRBJ2-1, with unresolved D. V lost 8 bases to trimming and J lost 0 bases, with 5 bases between them. CDR3 length equals 12 residues. Per germline, CDR1 MDHEN and CDR2 SYDVKM.

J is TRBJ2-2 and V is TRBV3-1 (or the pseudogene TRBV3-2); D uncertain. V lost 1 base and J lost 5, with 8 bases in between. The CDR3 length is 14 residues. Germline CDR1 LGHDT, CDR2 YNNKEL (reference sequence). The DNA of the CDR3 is TGTGCCAGCAGCCAAGGTTGGCAAACCGGGGAGCTGTTTTTT. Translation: CASSQGWQTGELFF.

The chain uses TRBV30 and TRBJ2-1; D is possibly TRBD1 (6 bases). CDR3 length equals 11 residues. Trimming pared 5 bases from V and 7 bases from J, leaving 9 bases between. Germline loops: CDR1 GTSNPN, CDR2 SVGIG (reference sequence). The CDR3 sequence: CAWARGNEQFF. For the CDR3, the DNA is TGTGCCTGGGCTAGGGGGAATGAGCAGTTCTTC.

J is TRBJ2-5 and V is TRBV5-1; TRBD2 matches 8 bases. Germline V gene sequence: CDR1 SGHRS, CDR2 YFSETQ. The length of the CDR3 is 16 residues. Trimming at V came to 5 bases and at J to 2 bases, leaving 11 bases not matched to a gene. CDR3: CASSSGAGANQETQYF. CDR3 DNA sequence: TGCGCCAGCAGTTCGGGAGCGGGGGCGAATCAAGAGACCCAGTACTTC.

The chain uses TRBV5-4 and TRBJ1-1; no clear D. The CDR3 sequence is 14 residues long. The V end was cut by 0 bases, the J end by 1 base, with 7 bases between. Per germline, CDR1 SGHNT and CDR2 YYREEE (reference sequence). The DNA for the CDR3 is TGTGCCAGCAGCTTGGATGGCCCGAACACTGAAGCTTTCTTT. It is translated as CASSLDGPNTEAFF.

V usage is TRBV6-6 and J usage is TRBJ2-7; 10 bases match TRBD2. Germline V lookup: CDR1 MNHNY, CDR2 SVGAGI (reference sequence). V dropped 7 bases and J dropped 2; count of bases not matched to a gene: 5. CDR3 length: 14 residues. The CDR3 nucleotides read TGTGCCAGCACCCTAGCGGGGGATCCCTACGAGCAGTACTTC. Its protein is CASTLAGDPYEQYF.

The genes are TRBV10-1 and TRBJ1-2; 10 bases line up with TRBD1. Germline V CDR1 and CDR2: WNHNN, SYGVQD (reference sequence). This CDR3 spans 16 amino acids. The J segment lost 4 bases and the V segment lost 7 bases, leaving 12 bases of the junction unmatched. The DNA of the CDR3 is TGCGCCAGCATTCCCAAACTAGGGACAGGGGCCTATGGCTACACCTTC. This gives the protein CASIPKLGTGAYGYTF.

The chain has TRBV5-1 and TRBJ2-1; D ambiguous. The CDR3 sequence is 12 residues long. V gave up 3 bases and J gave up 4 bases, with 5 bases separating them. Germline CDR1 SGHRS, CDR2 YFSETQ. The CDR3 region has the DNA TGCGCCAGCAGCTCAGGTTACAATGAGCAGTTCTTC. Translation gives CASSSGYNEQFF.

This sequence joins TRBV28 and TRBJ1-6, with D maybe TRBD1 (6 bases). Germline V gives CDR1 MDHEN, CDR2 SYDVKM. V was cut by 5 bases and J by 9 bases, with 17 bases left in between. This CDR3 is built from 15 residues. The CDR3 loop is CASSTPAGDSSPLHF. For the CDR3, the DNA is TGTGCCAGCAGTACTCCGGCAGGGGATTCTTCACCCCTCCACTTT.

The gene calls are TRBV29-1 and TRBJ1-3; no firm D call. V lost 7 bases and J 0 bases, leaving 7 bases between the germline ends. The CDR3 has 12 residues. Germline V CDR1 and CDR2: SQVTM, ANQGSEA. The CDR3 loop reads CSAQSSGNTIYF. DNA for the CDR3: TGCAGCGCACAAAGCTCTGGAAACACCATATATTTT.

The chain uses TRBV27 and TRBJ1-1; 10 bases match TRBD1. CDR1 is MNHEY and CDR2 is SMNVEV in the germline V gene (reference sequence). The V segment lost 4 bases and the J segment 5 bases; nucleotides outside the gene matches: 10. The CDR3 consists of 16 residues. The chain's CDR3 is CASSSGTGVMWTEAFF. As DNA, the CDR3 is TGTGCCAGCAGTTCCGGGACAGGGGTCATGTGGACTGAAGCTTTCTTT.

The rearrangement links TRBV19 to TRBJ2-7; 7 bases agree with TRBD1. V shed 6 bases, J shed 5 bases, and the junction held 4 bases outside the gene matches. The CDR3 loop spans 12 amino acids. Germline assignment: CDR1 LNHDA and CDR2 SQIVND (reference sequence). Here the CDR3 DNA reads TGTGCCAGTAGGGACAGGCACCACGAGCAGTACTTC. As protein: CASRDRHHEQYF.

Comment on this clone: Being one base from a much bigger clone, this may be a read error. The CDR3 here is CASSLTGDNSPLHF. The CDR3 DNA sequence: TGTGCCAGCAGCCTGACAGGGGACAATTCACCCCTCCACTTT. V gene TRBV3-1 (or the pseudogene TRBV3-2) combines with J gene TRBJ1-6; the match to TRBD1 covers 8 bases. V shed 4 bases and J 7 bases; nucleotides not matched to a gene: 3. This CDR3 region has 14 residues. Germline CDR1 and CDR2: LGHDT and YNNKEL (reference sequence).

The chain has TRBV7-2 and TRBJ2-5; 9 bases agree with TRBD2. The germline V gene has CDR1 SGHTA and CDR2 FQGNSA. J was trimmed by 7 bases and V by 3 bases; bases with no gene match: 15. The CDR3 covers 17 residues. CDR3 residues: CASSLEIAGAPEGTQYF. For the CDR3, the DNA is TGTGCCAGCAGCTTGGAGATAGCGGGGGCCCCCGAAGGGACCCAGTACTTC.

CDR3 coding DNA: TGTGCCAGCAGTCGACAGGGGGCGTCTGAAGCTTTCTTT. The encoded protein is CASSRQGASEAFF. The rearrangement links TRBV12-3 or TRBV12-4 to TRBJ1-1; TRBD1 aligns across 10 bases. This CDR3 region has 13 residues. V dropped 5 bases and J dropped 6; count of bases not matched to a gene: 3.